These T cell receptor beta chains were read from a single sample in a study of OX40 agonist ivuxolimab in advanced cancers. The table came from immunoSEQ multiplex PCR; TCRdb's copy has only in-frame clones and leaves some out. The sample includes around 150,000 clones, roughly 91% of them seen just once. Sequences were derived from CD4+ or CD8+ T cells sorted from blood, sampled in a trial of the OX40 agonist ivuxolimab. The receptors were gathered from an adult with an advanced solid tumor such as melanoma, head and neck, liver or kidney cancer. The conserved cysteine and the conserved F or W are not part of the CDR3 here.

>TRBV28
ASSAYRESYEQY
>TRBV5-4
ASSSPGGANVLT
>TRBV7-9
ASSGTGGIWGYT
>TRBV14
ASKSTRGLNYGYT
>TRBV5-1
ASSFGNAAAETQY
>TRBV18
ASSQSTDYEKLF
>TRBV5-1
ASSFRDRSYEQY
>TRBV28
ASSLIGQPYNEQF
>TRBV9
ASSVWGASTGELF
>TRBV7-3
ASSPGQGGYNEQF
>TRBV5-1
ASSLADWVMNTEAF
>TRBV7-2
ASSLAETGNSPLH
>TRBV18
ASSPTVNNEQF
>TRBV28
ASRTSGRFPGEQY
>TRBV2
ASRGTGTSGGV
>TRBV28
ASSEPSGRGRYEQY